This TCR beta chain stems from a study of T cells in Graves' hyperthyroidism and ophthalmopathy. Study-wide points: Ophthalmopathy was separated from stable hyperthyroidism by a 13 V-J model.

TCR beta CDR3 regions were amplified from RNA. HTBI primers drove first-round RT-PCR of the TCR CDR3. TCRdb analysed the multiplex PCR reads with MiXCR anew, one entry per CDR3 protein. The data hold some 360,000 distinct CDR3 sequences, with about a sixth observed a single time. With V trimmed by 4 bases and J by 1 base, 10 bases remained unmatched. Per the germline V gene, CDR1 is MGHDK and CDR2 is SYGVNS. This CDR3 is 17 amino acids long. This clonotype was seen many times. The antigen remains undetermined. This sequence joins TRBV25-1 and TRBJ2-7; TRBD1 matches at 10 bases. This sequence was found in a woman in her 40s with Graves' ophthalmopathy. Material: blood. Here the CDR3 DNA reads TGTGCCAGCAGTGTAGAAAGGGGGACAGGGGATTCCTACGAGCAGTACTTC. Amino acids: CASSVERGTGDSYEQYF.